This T cell receptor (beta chain) was recorded in a study of T-cell reconstitution after alpha-beta-depleted transplantation in children. This CDR3 spans 15 amino acids. The V gene end was trimmed by 2 bases and the J gene end by 7 bases; junction bases not matched to a gene: 8. The germline CDR1 and CDR2 sequences are SGHRS and YFSETQ. General observations from the study: Recipient T cells and thymic progenitors that survived were the source of the high TCRbeta diversity seen at day 60 in some patients. Alpha-beta T cells present about two months after transplant were reported to originate from several hundred expanded graft clones.

Unique molecular identifiers were used in preparing the TCRbeta library. One entry per CDR3 protein, called by TCRdb with MiXCR from the PCR reads. The sample yields approximately 500,000 distinct CDR3 sequences, over 9.5% seen once. This clonotype came up many times. Its antigen is undetermined. The sequence came from a child between 2 and 9 years old with inherited bone marrow failure, due to receive a stem cell transplant. The source was PBMCs, collected before TCRalphabeta/CD19-depleted stem cell transplant. The rearrangement joins TRBV5-1 to TRBJ2-1; 8 bases agree with TRBD1. The CDR3 here is CASSFATGVLNEQFF. The CDR3 nucleotides are TGCGCCAGCAGCTTCGCGACAGGGGTATTGAATGAGCAGTTCTTC. The complete variable domain, with remaining parts taken from reference TRBV5-1 and TRBJ2-1, reads KAGVTQTPRYLIKTRGQQVTLSCSPISGHRSVSWYQQTPGQGLQFLFEYFSETQRNKGNFPGRFSGRQFSNSRSEMNVSTLELGDSALYLCASSFATGVLNEQFFGPGTRLTVL.